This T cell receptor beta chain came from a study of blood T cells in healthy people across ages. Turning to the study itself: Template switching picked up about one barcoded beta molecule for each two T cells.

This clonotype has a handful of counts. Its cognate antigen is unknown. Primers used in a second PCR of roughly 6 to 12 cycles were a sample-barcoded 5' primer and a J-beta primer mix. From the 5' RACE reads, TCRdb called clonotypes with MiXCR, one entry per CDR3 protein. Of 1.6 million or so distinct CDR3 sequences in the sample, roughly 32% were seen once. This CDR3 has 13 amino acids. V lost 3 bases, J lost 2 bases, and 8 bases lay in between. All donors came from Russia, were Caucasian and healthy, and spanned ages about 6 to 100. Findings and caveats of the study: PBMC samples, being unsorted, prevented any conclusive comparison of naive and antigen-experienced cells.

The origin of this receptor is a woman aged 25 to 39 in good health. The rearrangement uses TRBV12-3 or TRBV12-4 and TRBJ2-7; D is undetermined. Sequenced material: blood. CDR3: CASSFPQTYEQYF. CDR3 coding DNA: TGTGCCAGCAGTTTCCCGCAGACCTACGAGCAGTACTTC.